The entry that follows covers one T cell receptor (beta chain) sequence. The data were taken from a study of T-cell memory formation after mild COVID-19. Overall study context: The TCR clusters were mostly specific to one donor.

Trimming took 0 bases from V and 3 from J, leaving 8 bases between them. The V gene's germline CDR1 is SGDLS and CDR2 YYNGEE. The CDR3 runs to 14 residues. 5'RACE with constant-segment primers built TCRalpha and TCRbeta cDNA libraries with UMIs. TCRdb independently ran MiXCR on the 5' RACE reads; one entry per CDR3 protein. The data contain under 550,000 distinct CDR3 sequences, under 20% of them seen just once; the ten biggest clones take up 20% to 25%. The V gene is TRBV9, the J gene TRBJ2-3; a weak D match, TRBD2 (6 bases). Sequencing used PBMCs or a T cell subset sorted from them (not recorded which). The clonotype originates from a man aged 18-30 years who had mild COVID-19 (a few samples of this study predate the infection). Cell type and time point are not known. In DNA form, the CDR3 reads TGTGCCAGCAGCGTAGCGGGGGTTACAGATACGCAGTATTTT. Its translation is CASSVAGVTDTQYF.